This T cell receptor beta chain emerged from a study of blood T cells in healthy people across ages. With a J-beta primer mix and a sample-barcoded 5' primer, a second PCR ran about 7 to 12 cycles. TCRdb re-called the 5' RACE reads through MiXCR, storing one row per CDR3 protein. Among over 1.5 million distinct CDR3 sequences listed, around half were seen once. Study-wide points: Both higher diversity and more naive CD4+ cells marked long-lived donors when set against aged donors.

Peripheral blood from each donor was collected in a volume of about 10 milliliters. Looked up from germline, CDR1 is MNHEY and CDR2 is SVGEGT. After removal of 4 bases from V and 0 bases from J, the junction contained 3 bases not matched to a gene. The CDR3 has 17 residues. As for this clonotype: Its specificity is not known.

This TCR was recovered from a woman aged 40 to 49 in good health. The chain recombines TRBV6-2 or TRBV6-3 with TRBJ2-4, with 13 nucleotides matching TRBD2. Sequencing was performed on blood. CDR3 coding DNA: TGTGCCAGCAGTTCGGGACTAGCGGGGTTAGCCAAAAACATTCAGTACTTC. Amino acid sequence: CASSSGLAGLAKNIQYF.